Presented here are 10 T cell receptor beta chains from one specimen sequenced in a study of blood T cell repertoires in COVID-19. TCRdb's copy holds only in-frame clones and misses some; the assay was immunoSEQ multiplex PCR. The sample contains 300,000 or so clones, 89% of which appear only once. The sequenced sample was peripheral blood. The receptors were sampled from a man aged 18 to 35 who had recovered from COVID-19.

This sequence joins TRBV4-1 and TRBJ2-7; weak D call: TRBD1 (6 bases). Germline values: CDR1 MGHRA, CDR2 YSYEKL. The CDR3 consists of 16 residues. Trimming removed 4 bases from V and 2 bases from J, with 18 bases in between. The CDR3 spells CASSRDGDRLPYEQYF. CDR3 coding DNA: TGCGCCAGCAGCCGAGACGGAGACAGGTTACCCTACGAGCAGTACTTC.

The chain links TRBV12-3 or TRBV12-4 to TRBJ1-1; D is unresolved. The CDR3 loop spans 11 amino acids. The V gene lost 5 bases and the J gene lost 7 bases, with 8 bases spanning the gap. CDR3 coding DNA: TGTGCCAGCAGTGAACAGATTGAAGCTTTCTTT. It specifies CASSEQIEAFF.

The genes are TRBV18 and TRBJ2-1; 8 nucleotides match TRBD1. The CDR3 is 17 residues long. CDR1 is KGHSH and CDR2 is LQKENI in the germline V gene. V gave up 0 bases and J gave up 1 base; unmatched junction bases: 5. The CDR3 DNA sequence: TGTGCCAGCTCACCACCGAACGGACAGGGATCCTACAATGAGCAGTTCTTC. The encoded protein is CASSPPNGQGSYNEQFF. Drawing the rest from reference TRBV18 and TRBJ2-1, the complete variable domain is NAGVMQNPRHLVRRRGQEARLRCSPMKGHSHVYWYRQLPEEGLKFMVYLQKENIIDESGMPKERFSAEFPKEGPSILRIQQVVRGDSAAYFCASSPPNGQGSYNEQFFGPGTRLTVL.

The V call is TRBV9, the J call TRBJ1-1, with D tentatively TRBD1 (6 bases). Trimming took 0 bases from V and 5 from J, leaving 11 bases between them. The CDR3 has 14 residues. The germline V gene has CDR1 SGDLS and CDR2 YYNGEE. The CDR3 nucleotides are TGTGCCAGCAGCGTAGGAGGGGGAGAAACTGAAGCTTTCTTT. Amino acids: CASSVGGGETEAFF. The complete variable domain, with remaining parts taken from reference TRBV9 and TRBJ1-1, reads DSGVTQTPKHLITATGQRVTLRCSPRSGDLSVYWYQQSLDQGLQFLIQYYNGEERAKGNILERFSAQQFPDLHSELNLSSLELGDSALYFCASSVGGGETEAFFGQGTRLTVV.

The chain is built from TRBV27 and TRBJ1-2, with TRBD1 as a possible D gene (5 bases). Germline CDR1 MNHEY, CDR2 SMNVEV (reference sequence). V lost 3 bases to trimming and J lost 6 bases, with 11 bases between them. The CDR3 is 13 residues long. CDR3 amino acids: CASSFGRDDGYTF. CDR3 coding DNA: TGTGCCAGCAGTTTCGGCAGGGATGATGGCTACACCTTC.

This chain's CDR3 is CASSLARRGRPSYEQYF. CDR3 in DNA: TGTGCCAGCAGCTTGGCCAGGCGCGGGAGGCCCTCCTACGAGCAGTACTTC. The chain combines TRBV5-4 with TRBJ2-7; TRBD2 agrees at 8 bases. Germline V gene data show CDR1 as SGHNT and CDR2 as YYREEE (reference sequence). Unmatched junction bases numbered 8, after V lost 0 bases and J lost 0 bases. The CDR3 loop spans 17 amino acids.

The rearrangement uses TRBV4-2 and TRBJ2-1, with D possibly matching TRBD1 (6 bases). Germline CDR1 is LGHNA and CDR2 is YNFKEQ. The CDR3 is 14 residues long. Trimming cost V 0 bases and J 3 bases, with 6 bases left between them. In nucleotides, the CDR3 is TGTGCCAGCAGCCAAGAGGACAGCTACAATGAGCAGTTCTTC. Translated: CASSQEDSYNEQFF.

The chain couples TRBV7-2 to TRBJ2-4; 9 bases fit TRBD2. Unmatched junction bases numbered 5, after V lost 5 bases and J lost 0 bases. This CDR3 comprises 16 residues. Germline V gene sequence: CDR1 SGHTA, CDR2 FQGNSA. CDR3 in DNA: TGTGCCAGCAGCCTCACTAGCGGGTTAGCCAAAAACATTCAGTACTTC. This codes for CASSLTSGLAKNIQYF.

The chain recombines TRBV28 with TRBJ2-2; 8 positions agree with TRBD1. Germline-derived CDR1 and CDR2 are MDHEN and SYDVKM. This CDR3 is 20 amino acids long. Trimming removed 3 bases from V and 5 bases from J; junction bases left unmatched: 20. DNA for the CDR3: TGTGCCAGCAGTTTGGACAAATGGGACAGGCCCCTTCTGTGGACCGGGGAGCTGTTTTTT. Protein product: CASSLDKWDRPLLWTGELFF.

The chain combines TRBV11-1 with TRBJ2-1, with TRBD1 matching over 10 bases. Germline assignment: CDR1 SGHAT and CDR2 FQDESV (reference sequence). V dropped 3 bases and J dropped 6; count of bases not matched to a gene: 5. The CDR3 extends over 15 amino acids. The CDR3 protein is CASSLRQGAVNEQFF. The CDR3 DNA sequence: TGTGCCAGCAGCTTGAGACAGGGGGCGGTCAATGAGCAGTTCTTC. The full variable domain, its missing parts supplied by reference TRBV11-1 and TRBJ2-1, is EAEVAQSPRYKITEKSQAVAFWCDPISGHATLYWYRQILGQGPELLVQFQDESVVDDSQLPKDRFSAERLKGVDSTLKIQPAELGDSAMYLCASSLRQGAVNEQFFGPGTRLTVL.